The clone carrying this T cell receptor (beta chain) was observed once. What it binds is unknown. RNA was extracted from bulk tissue without any cell sorting. Germline V gene data show CDR1 as SGHAT and CDR2 as FQNNGV. This CDR3 is built from 15 residues. V was cut by 0 bases and J by 4 bases, with 13 bases left in between. This record comes from a study of tumor and adjacent non-tumor tissue in lung cancer. As for the study in general: Aged about 30 to 76 years, patients included roughly 10 men and 5 women with stage I to III disease.

Study-wide results and caveats: Normal lung showed higher cumulative top 100 clone frequency than tumor.

A modified ARM-PCR protocol with three rounds of nested PCR amplified TCRbeta. TCRdb redid the calling of the multiplex PCR reads with MiXCR, one entry per CDR3 protein. The table lists 220,000 or so distinct CDR3 sequences, over 55% of them singletons. The sequence was obtained from a man between 60 and 70 years old with non-small cell lung cancer. The sample comprised lung tumor tissue. The V call is TRBV11-2, the J call TRBJ2-7; a possible D gene is TRBD1 (6 bases). In DNA form, the CDR3 reads TGTGCCAGCAGCTTAGATCCACAGGGATCATACGAGCAGTACTTC. It specifies CASSLDPQGSYEQYF. Based on the CDR3 plus reference TRBV11-2 and TRBJ2-7, the full variable domain is EAGVAQSPRYKIIEKRQSVAFWCNPISGHATLYWYQQILGQGPKLLIQFQNNGVVDDSQLPKDRFSAERLKGVDSTLKIQPAKLEDSAVYLCASSLDPQGSYEQYFGPGTRLTVT.